The present TCR beta chain was sequenced within a study of tumor-infiltrating lymphocytes in primary liver carcinoma. Study results and caveats: Between tumor regions, pairs overlapped more than tumor-adjacent and tumor-blood pairs did.

The tissue used was unsorted bulk material of roughly 17-33 mg. RNA and DNA were co-extracted from it with the AllPrep DNA/RNA mini kit. Surgical resection treated primary liver carcinoma in the patients. The CDR3 loop spans 17 amino acids. Germline-derived CDR1 and CDR2 are SGHNT and YENEEA. J lost 3 bases, V lost 5 bases, and 12 bases had no gene match. Researchers generated TCR beta cDNA from roughly 520 ng of total RNA, relying on a constant-region primer. Amplification in three nested multiplex PCR rounds with slightly modified ARM-PCR gave rise to TCR beta libraries. Each of the first two PCR rounds ran roughly 9 cycles with TRBV1-TRBV30 forward and C-beta reverse primers. In TCRdb, the multiplex PCR reads were re-called with MiXCR into one record per CDR3 protein. Here the sample spans fewer than 75,000 distinct CDR3 sequences, less than 75% being singletons. This clonotype was picked up many times. Its antigen is undetermined.

The source of this sequence is a man aged 40-55 years with primary liver carcinoma and hepatitis B virus infection. The sample comprised liver tumor tissue from sampling region 2. Sample subset: tumor region T2, inferior pole. V gene TRBV11-3 combines with J gene TRBJ2-3; 9 bases are shared with TRBD1. CDR3 coding DNA: TGTGCCAGCAGCCCCGGGACAGGGTATGGGACGACAGATACGCAGTATTTT. It specifies CASSPGTGYGTTDTQYF.